A single sample is the source of the 9 T cell receptor beta chains below, sequenced in a study of T cell repertoires in cytomegalovirus infection. TCRdb analysed the reads with MiXCR anew, one entry per CDR3 protein. This repertoire shows roughly 800,000 distinct CDR3 sequences, approximately 32% found once; its top ten account for over 10%. Which antigens these TCRs recognize remains unknown. This material consisted of cultured CD8+ T cells from PBMCs, taken from culture after CMV antigen stimulation. The source is a human donor in good health (CMV status not recorded). Some clones in this sample may be carry-over from other donors' samples.

The V and J genes are TRBV15 and TRBJ2-7; TRBD2 might be the D (6 bases). The CDR3 has 14 residues. Looked up from germline, CDR1 is LNHNV and CDR2 is YYDKDF (reference sequence). Trimming stripped 8 bases from V and 4 bases from J, with 18 bases between. CDR3 in DNA: TGTGCCACCCCCAGAGATGGGACTTCTTACGAGCAGTACTTC. The encoded protein is CATPRDGTSYEQYF.

In this sample, this clonotype turned up a few times. The chain couples TRBV6-1 to TRBJ2-1, with D perhaps TRBD2 (6 bases). CDR1 and CDR2 (germline): MNHNS, SASEGT. V was trimmed by 6 bases and J by 0 bases, leaving 12 bases between them. CDR3 size: 15 residues. Written as DNA, the CDR3 is TGTGCCAGCAGGCCTGACGGGGGCTCCTACAATGAGCAGTTCTTC. Amino acid sequence: CASRPDGGSYNEQFF.

The V and J genes are TRBV28 and TRBJ1-5; D possibly corresponds to TRBD1 (6 bases). Looked up from germline, CDR1 is MDHEN and CDR2 is SYDVKM. This CDR3 has 17 residues. V lost 3 bases, J lost 1 base, and 16 bases lay in between. The CDR3 DNA sequence: TGTGCCAGCAGTTTGATCTCGGGGGCAGGAAGCAATCAGCCCCAGCATTTT. It yields the protein CASSLISGAGSNQPQHF. Drawing the rest from reference TRBV28 and TRBJ1-5, the complete variable domain is DVKVTQSSRYLVKRTGEKVFLECVQDMDHENMFWYRQDPGLGLRLIYFSYDVKMKEKGDIPEGYSVSREKKERFSLILESASTNQTSMYLCASSLISGAGSNQPQHFGDGTRLSIL.

This clonotype occurred many times. J is TRBJ2-7 and V is TRBV7-2; D is tentatively TRBD1 or TRBD2 (5 bases each). Germline CDR1 SGHTA, CDR2 FQGNSA. The CDR3 loop spans 12 amino acids. The germline V and J ends were trimmed by 5 bases and 6 bases, with 11 bases remaining between them. The CDR3: CASSPIGTEQYF. CDR3 in DNA: TGTGCCAGCAGCCCCATCGGGACCGAGCAGTACTTC.

This clonotype came up many times. The chain employs TRBV7-9 and TRBJ2-3; 7 positions match TRBD1. The V gene's germline CDR1 is SEHNR and CDR2 FQNEAQ (reference sequence). The length of the CDR3 is 16 residues. V shed 5 bases and J 2 bases; nucleotides not matched to a gene: 10. CDR3 DNA: TGTGCCAGCAGCGGATCCACAGGGGCTATCACAGATACGCAGTATTTT. Protein: CASSGSTGAITDTQYF.

The rearrangement links TRBV4-3 to TRBJ1-1, with TRBD1 as a possible D gene (5 bases). V was clipped by 4 bases and J by 1 base, with 13 bases between them. The CDR3 extends over 15 amino acids. Germline V gene data show CDR1 as LGHNA and CDR2 as YSLEER. For the CDR3, the DNA is TGCGCCAGCAGCCCCACGGAGGGGCGGAACACTGAAGCTTTCTTT. Translated, it gives CASSPTEGRNTEAFF.

As DNA, the CDR3 is TGCGCCAGCAGCCAAGATCCACCTAGCGGGGAGGGCAATGAGCAGTTCTTC. This gives the protein CASSQDPPSGEGNEQFF. The V and J genes are TRBV4-1 and TRBJ2-1, with 9 bases matching TRBD2. J lost 6 bases, V lost 0 bases, and 9 bases had no gene match. CDR1 is MGHRA and CDR2 is YSYEKL in the germline V gene. The CDR3 is 17 residues long.

This clonotype has more than one count but fewer than ten. The chain joins TRBV12-3 or TRBV12-4 to TRBJ2-7; possible D gene TRBD2, 5 bases. The CDR3 runs to 13 residues. V dropped 3 bases and J dropped 3 bases, with 9 bases sitting between them. CDR3 DNA: TGTGCCAGCAGTTTCCGGGATCACTACGAGCAGTACTTC. Amino acid sequence: CASSFRDHYEQYF.

This chain joins TRBV6-5 and TRBJ1-1; D gene ambiguous. The CDR3 is 12 amino acids. V was shortened by 6 bases and J by 11 bases, with 16 bases between the two germline ends. Germline CDR1 and CDR2: MNHEY and SVGAGI. Here the CDR3 reads CASRSSEARAFF. DNA for the CDR3: TGTGCCAGCAGGTCAAGCGAGGCCCGTGCTTTCTTT.